These 30 T cell receptor beta chains came from one sample sequenced in a study of cytomegalovirus exposure and HLA in healthy donors. The table came from immunoSEQ multiplex PCR; TCRdb's copy has only in-frame clones and leaves some out. The data contain some 150,000 clones, 85% to 90% of them singletons. The specimen sequenced was PBMCs. The source is a woman aged 25 to 45 in good health and CMV-seronegative.

This clone has more than one count but fewer than ten. The identical CDR3 is also encoded by other nucleotide sequences in the sample. The chain couples TRBV4-1 to TRBJ2-1, with a tentative D call TRBD2 (7 bases). This CDR3 spans 17 amino acids. The V gene's germline CDR1 is MGHRA and CDR2 YSYEKL. Trimming left V 0 bases short and J 3 bases short, with 15 bases between. The CDR3 nucleotides are TGCGCCAGCAGCCAAGATCGAAGGGGGGGACTCTACAATGAGCAGTTCTTC. This gives the protein CASSQDRRGGLYNEQFF.

This clone came up a few times. The V gene is TRBV27, the J gene TRBJ2-7; the match to TRBD1 covers 9 bases. CDR1 is MNHEY, CDR2 SMNVEV, per germline (reference sequence). The CDR3 extends over 15 amino acids. Losses at the gene ends were 7 bases for V and 4 bases for J; bases not matched to a gene: 11. The CDR3 sequence: CASKFLGTGLYEQYF. CDR3 sequence (DNA): TGTGCCAGCAAATTCTTGGGGACAGGGCTATACGAGCAGTACTTC.

The chain uses TRBV4-2 and TRBJ2-2; the match to TRBD1 covers 8 bases. From germline, CDR1 is LGHNA and CDR2 YNFKEQ. After removal of 1 base from V and 1 base from J, the junction contained 5 bases not matched to a gene. The CDR3 extends over 17 amino acids. The CDR3 here is CASSQVGQEMNTGELFF. In DNA form, the CDR3 reads TGTGCCAGCAGCCAAGTGGGACAGGAGATGAACACCGGGGAGCTGTTTTTT.

The chain is built from TRBV7-2 and TRBJ2-7; tentatively, D is TRBD2 (5 bases). Trimming cost V 0 bases and J 8 bases, with 11 bases left between them. The CDR3 runs to 13 residues. Germline V lookup: CDR1 SGHTA, CDR2 FQGNSA. The CDR3 DNA sequence: TGTGCCAGCAGCTTAGCGAGCGGACCACAGCAGTACTTC. It translates to CASSLASGPQQYF.

A note on this clone: At the DNA level, this CDR3 is encoded by other sequences in the same sample as well. This chain uses TRBV5-1 with TRBJ1-5, with TRBD1 matching over 7 bases. Germline loops: CDR1 SGHRS, CDR2 YFSETQ. The ends lost 0 bases at V and 0 bases at J; junction bases unmatched: 3. The CDR3 is made up of 16 amino acids. For the CDR3, the DNA is TGCGCCAGCAGCTTGGGGTCAGGGGGTAGCAATCAGCCCCAGCATTTT. This encodes CASSLGSGGSNQPQHF.

This clone showed up just once. The rearrangement links TRBV5-1 to TRBJ1-5, with 9 bases that match TRBD1. Germline V gives CDR1 SGHRS, CDR2 YFSETQ. With 4 bases clipped from V and 1 base from J, the junction kept 3 bases outside the gene matches. The CDR3 totals 15 residues. The CDR3 sequence: CASSPGTGSNQPQHF. The DNA of the CDR3 is TGCGCCAGCAGCCCCGGGACAGGGAGCAATCAGCCCCAGCATTTT.

The chain carries TRBV14 and TRBJ2-5; 7 nucleotides agree with TRBD2. The V segment lost 4 bases and the J segment 6 bases; nucleotides outside the gene matches: 11. CDR1 SGHDN and CDR2 FVKESK come from the germline V gene. The CDR3 covers 15 residues. The CDR3 nucleotides read TGTGCCAGCAGCCCCCGACTAGCCTTGCCGCAGACCCAGTACTTC. Translated, it gives CASSPRLALPQTQYF.

V usage is TRBV27 and J usage is TRBJ1-2; weak D call: TRBD1 (5 bases). Trimming took 3 bases from V and 5 from J, leaving 16 bases between them. The CDR3 extends over 15 amino acids. Germline CDR1 reads MNHEY; CDR2 reads SMNVEV (reference sequence). The CDR3 protein is CASSLSGGTPYGYTF. The CDR3 coding sequence is TGTGCCAGCAGTTTGTCGGGGGGGACGCCTTATGGCTACACCTTC.

The chain recombines TRBV4-2 with TRBJ1-2; D gene ambiguous. The CDR3 runs to 18 residues. Germline V gene lookup returns CDR1 LGHNA and CDR2 YNFKEQ. Trimming stripped 0 bases from V and 4 bases from J, with 21 bases between. In DNA form, the CDR3 reads TGTGCCAGCAGCCAAGAGGTAACATTGCCTCTCGATGGCTATGGCTACACCTTC. This codes for CASSQEVTLPLDGYGYTF.

The chain is built from TRBV30 and TRBJ1-1; D not resolved. CDR3 length: 13 residues. V lost 5 bases to trimming and J lost 1 base, with 11 bases between them. Germline-derived CDR1 and CDR2 are GTSNPN and SVGIG (reference sequence). CDR3 DNA: TGTGCCTGGGAGGACGGGAGGAACACTGAAGCTTTCTTT. Amino acid sequence: CAWEDGRNTEAFF.

The J gene is TRBJ2-7, the V gene TRBV4-1; 7 nucleotides align to TRBD1. After removal of 5 bases from V and 1 base from J, the junction contained 5 bases not matched to a gene. The CDR3 runs 14 residues. From germline, CDR1 is MGHRA and CDR2 YSYEKL. CDR3 residues: CASSSRTGSYEQYF. The CDR3 bases are TGCGCCAGCAGCTCCCGGACAGGTTCCTACGAGCAGTACTTC.

The chain links TRBV11-3 to TRBJ2-1; 8 bases align to TRBD1. Trimming cost V 2 bases and J 7 bases; bases outside gene matches: 1. This CDR3 comprises 13 residues. CDR1 is SGHNT, CDR2 YENEEA, per germline. CDR3 sequence (DNA): TGTGCCAGCAGCTTAAACAGGGGGAATGAGCAGTTCTTC. Translated: CASSLNRGNEQFF.

This sequence joins TRBV19 and TRBJ1-6; 8 nucleotides line up with TRBD1. CDR1 is LNHDA and CDR2 is SQIVND in the germline V gene (reference sequence). V lost 5 bases and J lost 3; bases outside the gene matches: 3. The CDR3 covers 15 residues. CDR3 in amino acids: CASSPTGGYNSPLHF. The CDR3 region has the DNA TGTGCCAGTAGTCCTACAGGGGGCTATAATTCACCCCTCCACTTT.

The chain is built from TRBV5-6 and TRBJ2-7; D might be TRBD2 (6 bases). V lost 4 bases, J lost 2 bases, and 13 bases lay in between. The CDR3 is 14 amino acids. Germline values: CDR1 SGHDT, CDR2 YYEEEE. Written as DNA, the CDR3 is TGTGCCAGCAGCCCAGGGTCGGGGGCCTACGAGCAGTACTTC. This encodes CASSPGSGAYEQYF.

This rearrangement joins TRBV6-1 to TRBJ2-2; possible D gene TRBD2, 5 bases. There are 15 residues in the CDR3. Per the germline V gene, CDR1 is MNHNS and CDR2 is SASEGT. Trimming left V 2 bases short and J 5 bases short, with 12 bases between. The CDR3 DNA reads as TGTGCCAGCAGTGAATTCGGGGTCTCGACCGGGGAGCTGTTTTTT. Translation gives CASSEFGVSTGELFF.

This clone was observed once. The chain joins TRBV9 to TRBJ2-1; 7 bases map to TRBD2. The length of the CDR3 is 17 residues. Losses at the gene ends were 3 bases for V and 7 bases for J; bases not matched to a gene: 16. Germline lookup yields CDR1 SGDLS and CDR2 YYNGEE. In DNA form, the CDR3 reads TGTGCCAGCAGCGCCCAACCCGACCGGGGGGACCGTAATGAGCAGTTCTTC. This translates into CASSAQPDRGDRNEQFF.

The genes are TRBV5-6 and TRBJ2-3, with 11 positions matching TRBD2. This CDR3 region has 17 residues. V lost 3 bases to trimming and J lost 1 base; unmatched junction nucleotides: 7. The germline V gene has CDR1 SGHDT and CDR2 YYEEEE. The CDR3 bases are TGTGCCAGCAGCTACGCCCCGACTAGCGGGGGCACAGATACGCAGTATTTT. Translating it yields CASSYAPTSGGTDTQYF.

The V gene is TRBV18, the J gene TRBJ2-7; D ambiguous. The germline V gene encodes CDR1 KGHSH and CDR2 LQKENI. CDR3 length: 17 residues. V was pared by 2 bases and J by 0 bases, with 17 bases between. CDR3 sequence (DNA): TGTGCCAGCTCACCATTACCGACCGGGTCCAGCTCCTACGAGCAGTACTTC. Residues: CASSPLPTGSSSYEQYF.

The V call is TRBV10-1, the J call TRBJ2-1; TRBD1 is a possible D gene (5 bases). The CDR3 has 14 amino acids. Trimming stripped 0 bases from V and 7 bases from J, with 10 bases between. Germline lookup yields CDR1 WNHNN and CDR2 SYGVQD (reference sequence). The CDR3, as DNA: TGCGCCAGCAGTGAGTCGGGCAGGGCAAATGAGCAGTTCTTC. Its translation: CASSESGRANEQFF.

This clone was recorded a few times. The CDR3 spells CASGTLNEKLFF. As DNA, the CDR3 is TGTGCCAGCGGGACTCTTAATGAAAAACTGTTTTTT. The V call is TRBV6-5, the J call TRBJ1-4; possibly TRBD1 for D (5 bases). The germline gives CDR1 MNHEY, CDR2 SVGAGI. The V end was cut by 8 bases, the J end by 4 bases, with 8 bases between. The CDR3 is 12 residues long.

V and J are TRBV5-4 and TRBJ2-5; D may be TRBD1 (5 bases). CDR1 SGHNT and CDR2 YYREEE come from the germline V gene (reference sequence). Trimming took 3 bases from V and 2 from J, leaving 17 bases between them. The CDR3 length is 16 residues. CDR3 bases: TGTGCCAGCAGCTCCCCTGGGGCTGTCAAACAAGAGACCCAGTACTTC. Encoded protein: CASSSPGAVKQETQYF.

The chain links TRBV7-9 to TRBJ2-7; the match to TRBD1 covers 8 bases. With 1 base clipped from V and 3 bases from J, the junction kept 5 bases outside the gene matches. This CDR3 is built from 15 residues. CDR1 is SEHNR and CDR2 is FQNEAQ in the germline V gene (reference sequence). The CDR3, as DNA: TGTGCCAGCAGCTTAGACAGGGGGTTCCTCTACGAGCAGTACTTC. Its protein product is CASSLDRGFLYEQYF.

V usage is TRBV23-1 and J usage is TRBJ2-7; the D gene is possibly TRBD1 (5 bases). TRBV23-1 is an ORF; its function is uncertain. The CDR3 consists of 15 residues. Trimming cost V 5 bases and J 0 bases, with 14 bases left between them. CDR3: CASSEGVDSSYEQYF. CDR3 in DNA: TGCGCCAGCAGTGAAGGGGTTGACAGCTCCTACGAGCAGTACTTC.

The rearrangement uses TRBV6-1 and TRBJ1-1, with 8 bases matching TRBD1. The CDR3 is 14 residues long. Germline CDR1 is MNHNS and CDR2 is SASEGT. V dropped 6 bases and J dropped 1; count of bases not matched to a gene: 4. CDR3 DNA sequence: TGTGCCAGCAGGGCCGGGACAGGGAACACTGAAGCTTTCTTT. This translates into CASRAGTGNTEAFF.

This chain connects TRBV7-9 to TRBJ2-1, with TRBD2 matching 11 bases. With 4 bases clipped from V and 5 bases from J, the junction kept 7 bases outside the gene matches. Per the germline V gene, CDR1 is SEHNR and CDR2 is FQNEAQ (reference sequence). The CDR3 consists of 16 residues. The CDR3 is CASSYLAGGPHNEQFF. CDR3 nucleotide sequence: TGTGCCAGCAGCTACTTAGCGGGGGGGCCCCACAATGAGCAGTTCTTC.

J is TRBJ1-6 and V is TRBV9, with D tentatively TRBD1 (6 bases). Trimming took off 0 bases at V and 5 bases at J, with 9 bases between the two ends. This CDR3 spans 15 amino acids. Germline assignment: CDR1 SGDLS and CDR2 YYNGEE. CDR3 loop: CASSVVPGDNSPLHF. CDR3 DNA sequence: TGTGCCAGCAGCGTAGTCCCAGGGGATAATTCACCCCTCCACTTT. Drawing the rest from reference TRBV9 and TRBJ1-6, the complete variable domain is DSGVTQTPKHLITATGQRVTLRCSPRSGDLSVYWYQQSLDQGLQFLIQYYNGEERAKGNILERFSAQQFPDLHSELNLSSLELGDSALYFCASSVVPGDNSPLHFGNGTRLTVT.

The CDR3 nucleotides read TGTGCCAGCAGTCACAAAGAGCGGGGGGATGCTTTAATGACCCAGTACTTC. Its translation: CASSHKERGDALMTQYF. This rearrangement joins TRBV25-1 to TRBJ2-5; 9 bases fit TRBD2. Germline V lookup: CDR1 MGHDK, CDR2 SYGVNS. This CDR3 contains 17 residues. J gave up 7 bases and V 5 bases, and 17 bases lay outside the gene matches. Together with reference TRBV25-1 and TRBJ2-5, the CDR3 gives the full variable domain: EADIYQTPRYLVIGTGKKITLECSQTMGHDKMYWYQQDPGMELHLIHYSYGVNSTEKGDLSSESTVSRIRTEHFPLTLESARPSHTSQYLCASSHKERGDALMTQYFGPGTRLLVL.

This chain connects TRBV7-9 to TRBJ2-2, with TRBD1 identical over 7 bases. Losses at the gene ends were 5 bases for V and 4 bases for J; bases not matched to a gene: 4. Germline values: CDR1 SEHNR, CDR2 FQNEAQ (reference sequence). The CDR3 contains 14 residues. CDR3 in amino acids: CASSRDRSTGELFF. The CDR3 nucleotides are TGTGCCAGCAGCAGGGACAGATCCACCGGGGAGCTGTTTTTT.

Concerning this clone itself: The DNA is omitted, as the CDR3 cannot be located on it reliably, and the CDR3 follows TCRdb's listing. V is TRBV14 and J is TRBJ2-7; TRBD2 reflects the table's D call only, with no check against the DNA. Germline-derived CDR1 and CDR2 are SGHDN and FVKESK. The CDR3 is 13 residues long, ends included. The chain's CDR3 is CASSQVAGGAKYF.

This rearrangement joins TRBV6-5 to TRBJ2-1; possibly TRBD2 for D (6 bases). The germline V gene has CDR1 MNHEY and CDR2 SVGAGI. V was clipped by 7 bases and J by 9 bases, with 10 bases between them. The CDR3 sequence is 11 residues long. CDR3 sequence: CASNGGVEQFF. The CDR3, as DNA: TGTGCCAGCAACGGCGGGGTTGAGCAGTTCTTC.